This record covers a single TCR beta chain. Its antigen remains unidentified. The data were obtained in a study of cytomegalovirus exposure and HLA in healthy donors. Study findings and constraints: A later analysis linked a missense DCLRE1C variant to TCR beta V- and J-gene trimming.

PCR primers comprised 60 Vbeta and 13 Jbeta primers. Using immunoSEQ multiplex PCR, the repertoire was profiled, and TCRdb retains in-frame clones only, with some absent. This table has roughly 120,000 clones, under 90% appearing once. The germline CDR1 and CDR2 sequences are SGHKS and YYEKEE (reference sequence). The CDR3 consists of 13 residues. V lost 4 bases and J lost 9; bases outside the gene matches: 5. The chain has TRBV5-5 and TRBJ2-1, with 9 bases lining up with TRBD2. The receptor comes from a woman between 18 and 30 years old in good health and CMV-seronegative. The sample consisted of PBMCs. CDR3 bases: TGTGCCAGCAGCCTGGGACTAGCAATTGAGCAGTTCTTC. Its translation: CASSLGLAIEQFF.